What follows are 27 T cell receptor beta chains derived from one specimen sequenced in a study of T cell responses to AZD1222 COVID-19 vaccine. The data were produced by immunoSEQ multiplex PCR, yet TCRdb's version contains in-frame clones alone and is incomplete. The table lists approximately 200,000 clones, 70% to 90% of them singletons. Sequenced material: peripheral blood, taken on day 0 of AZD1222 vaccination. The source is an adult in good health.

The chain couples TRBV2 to TRBJ1-1; D not certain. The length of the CDR3 is 14 residues. The germline V gene has CDR1 SNHLY and CDR2 FYNNEI. Trimming pared 6 bases from V and 0 bases from J, leaving 11 bases between. The CDR3 DNA reads TGTGCCAGCAGGAGAAGGGCCTTGAACACTGAAGCTTTCTTT. Translation: CASRRRALNTEAFF. The variable domain in full, completed from reference TRBV2 and TRBJ1-1, reads EPEVTQTPSHQVTQMGQEVILRCVPISNHLYFYWYRQILGQKVEFLVSFYNNEISEKSEIFDDQFSVERPDGSNFTLKIRSTKLEDSAMYFCASRRRALNTEAFFGQGTRLTVV.

The rearrangement links TRBV6-5 to TRBJ2-7; maybe TRBD2 (7 bases). This CDR3 has 13 residues. Germline lookup yields CDR1 MNHEY and CDR2 SVGAGI. The ends were cut back, 8 bases at V and 2 bases at J, with 13 bases in the middle. The CDR3 sequence: CASGRDTAYEQYF. Written as DNA, the CDR3 is TGTGCCAGCGGGAGGGACACCGCCTACGAGCAGTACTTC.

The chain is built from TRBV6-5 and TRBJ2-7, with 9 positions matching TRBD1. The CDR3 is made up of 13 amino acids. J lost 7 bases, V lost 8 bases, and 9 bases had no gene match. The germline gives CDR1 MNHEY, CDR2 SVGAGI. The CDR3 region is CASCRTGAGEQYF. The CDR3 region has the DNA TGTGCCAGCTGTAGGACAGGGGCAGGGGAGCAGTACTTC.

This clone occurred once. The chain combines TRBV5-4 with TRBJ2-7; tentatively, D is TRBD1 (5 bases). This CDR3 is 15 amino acids long. The germline V and J ends were trimmed by 3 bases and 4 bases, with 17 bases remaining between them. The germline CDR1 and CDR2 sequences are SGHNT and YYREEE (reference sequence). Here the CDR3 reads CASSSPASGQYEQYF. The CDR3 region has the DNA TGTGCCAGCAGCTCGCCCGCGTCAGGGCAGTACGAGCAGTACTTC.

The V call is TRBV28, the J call TRBJ2-7; the D call may be TRBD1 or TRBD2 (6 bases each). Germline-derived CDR1 and CDR2 are MDHEN and SYDVKM. V was pared by 3 bases and J by 5 bases, with 20 bases between. This CDR3 region has 16 residues. The CDR3 nucleotides are TGTGCCAGCAGTTTCTTGGGGGGCGGTGATGGAAACGAGCAGTACTTC. Its translation is CASSFLGGGDGNEQYF.

The chain recombines TRBV2 with TRBJ1-1; the D is unclear. Trimming cost V 2 bases and J 2 bases, with 12 bases left between them. The CDR3 sequence is 15 residues long. Germline V gene lookup returns CDR1 SNHLY and CDR2 FYNNEI. The CDR3 protein is CASSEIRLLNTEAFF. The CDR3 bases are TGTGCCAGCAGTGAAATTAGGTTGCTCAACACTGAAGCTTTCTTT.

The V gene is TRBV25-1, the J gene TRBJ1-6; 9 nucleotides align to TRBD1. V was pared by 2 bases and J by 8 bases, with 7 bases of the junction left unmatched. CDR3 size: 16 residues. Per the germline V gene, CDR1 is MGHDK and CDR2 is SYGVNS. In DNA, the CDR3 is TGTGCCAGCAGTGAAAGTGGACAGGGGATATATTCACCCCTCCACTTT. Translated: CASSESGQGIYSPLHF.

The chain employs TRBV5-1 and TRBJ1-1, with 7 bases matching TRBD1. This CDR3 has 12 amino acids. Trimming removed 1 base from V and 6 bases from J; junction bases left unmatched: 0. Germline V gene sequence: CDR1 SGHRS, CDR2 YFSETQ. The CDR3 region is CASSLTGAEAFF. As DNA, the CDR3 is TGCGCCAGCAGCTTGACAGGGGCTGAAGCTTTCTTT.

This chain joins TRBV6-5 and TRBJ2-6; D call uncertain. V shed 3 bases and J shed 4 bases, with 7 bases lying between them. Germline-derived CDR1 and CDR2 are MNHEY and SVGAGI. This CDR3 region has 14 residues. Here the CDR3 DNA reads TGTGCCAGCAGTTATTATGAGGGGGCCAACGTCCTGACTTTC. Amino acids: CASSYYEGANVLTF.

The rearrangement joins TRBV30 to TRBJ1-3; D gene ambiguous. V was trimmed by 3 bases and J by 2 bases, leaving 11 bases between them. The germline V gene has CDR1 GTSNPN and CDR2 SVGIG (reference sequence). The CDR3 is 14 residues long. The CDR3 nucleotides read TGTGCCTGGAGCGCAGAGGGAACTGGAAACACCATATATTTT. Translated, it gives CAWSAEGTGNTIYF.

This clone was recorded once. CDR3 in DNA: TGTGCCACCAGCATGGACAGGGACACTGAAGCTTTCTTT. Translation gives CATSMDRDTEAFF. The chain joins TRBV15 to TRBJ1-1, with 8 bases lining up with TRBD1. Germline V lookup: CDR1 LNHNV, CDR2 YYDKDF (reference sequence). This CDR3 comprises 13 residues. The ends lost 4 bases at V and 3 bases at J; junction bases unmatched: 1.

The chain uses TRBV6-4 and TRBJ2-5; 13 nucleotides match TRBD2. With V trimmed by 5 bases and J by 2 bases, 5 bases remained unmatched. Germline lookup yields CDR1 MRHNA and CDR2 SNTAGT. This CDR3 spans 16 amino acids. CDR3 DNA: TGTGCCAGCAGTCCGGGACTAGCGGGGCGTCAAGAGACCCAGTACTTC. Encoded protein: CASSPGLAGRQETQYF.

The rearrangement joins TRBV14 to TRBJ2-5; no definite D call. Trimming pared 1 base from V and 0 bases from J, leaving 6 bases between. Looked up from germline, CDR1 is SGHDN and CDR2 is FVKESK. This CDR3 is 14 amino acids long. The CDR3, as DNA: TGTGCCAGCAGCCAAGCTCGGTACCAAGAGACCCAGTACTTC. Translating it yields CASSQARYQETQYF.

CDR3 nucleotides: TGTGCTAGTGCCGCCCAGGGGGTGAACACCGGGGAGCTGTTTTTT. Protein: CASAAQGVNTGELFF. The gene calls are TRBV12-5 and TRBJ2-2; 7 bases line up with TRBD1. CDR1 LGHNT and CDR2 FRNRAP come from the germline V gene. Trimming cost V 7 bases and J 1 base; bases outside gene matches: 6. The CDR3 sequence is 15 residues long.

The chain carries TRBV6-5 and TRBJ1-1; TRBD1 matches at 7 bases. CDR1 and CDR2 from the germline V gene are MNHEY and SVGAGI. The CDR3 spans 13 residues. With V trimmed by 2 bases and J by 8 bases, 5 bases remained unmatched. CDR3 nucleotide sequence: TGTGCCAGCAGTTACGACAGGGCGAGGGAAGCTTTCTTT. Amino acids: CASSYDRAREAFF.

The chain links TRBV28 to TRBJ2-7; 7 nucleotides match TRBD1. CDR3 size: 10 residues. The trim removed 6 bases at V and 7 bases at J, leaving 0 bases unmatched. CDR1 is MDHEN and CDR2 is SYDVKM in the germline V gene. DNA of the CDR3: TGTGCCAGCAGGGACAGGGAGCAGTACTTC. It encodes CASRDREQYF.

This clone occurred once. The rearrangement joins TRBV2 to TRBJ2-7, with 8 bases lining up with TRBD1. The CDR3 spans 14 residues. Trimming removed 6 bases from V and 1 base from J; junction bases left unmatched: 5. The germline V gene has CDR1 SNHLY and CDR2 FYNNEI. CDR3 sequence (DNA): TGTGCCAGCAGCGGACAGGGAGGATCCTACGAGCAGTACTTC. Residues: CASSGQGGSYEQYF.

V gene TRBV5-1 combines with J gene TRBJ1-2; D is undetermined. The CDR3 is made up of 12 amino acids. Trimming took 0 bases from V and 7 from J, leaving 7 bases between them. Germline assignment: CDR1 SGHRS and CDR2 YFSETQ. In DNA, the CDR3 is TGCGCCAGCAGCTTGGATGGGGTTGGCTACACCTTC. Residues: CASSLDGVGYTF.

The table lists this clone with a count of one. The rearrangement links TRBV11-2 to TRBJ2-2; a possible D gene is TRBD1 (5 bases). This CDR3 region has 14 residues. Per the germline V gene, CDR1 is SGHAT and CDR2 is FQNNGV. V shed 2 bases and J shed 1 base, with 5 bases lying between them. CDR3 sequence (DNA): TGTGCCAGCAGCTTACAGGGGAACACCGGGGAGCTGTTTTTT. Encoded protein: CASSLQGNTGELFF.

The DNA of the CDR3 is TGTGCCAGCAGCGCCCGACACACTGAAGCTTTCTTT. Translation gives CASSARHTEAFF. The chain has TRBV7-9 and TRBJ1-1; D not resolved. This CDR3 has 12 amino acids. Germline CDR1 is SEHNR and CDR2 is FQNEAQ (reference sequence). The V end lost 5 bases, the J end lost 3 bases, and 7 bases lay between the germline ends. Using reference TRBV7-9 and TRBJ1-1 for the parts outside the CDR3, the full variable domain is DTGVSQNPRHKITKRGQNVTFRCDPISEHNRLYWYRQTLGQGPEFLTYFQNEAQLEKSRLLSDRFSAERPKGSFSTLEIQRTEQGDSAMYLCASSARHTEAFFGQGTRLTVV.

The V call is TRBV27, the J call TRBJ2-3, with D maybe TRBD1 (6 bases). This CDR3 is 17 amino acids long. Trimming took off 2 bases at V and 2 bases at J, with 17 bases between the two ends. Germline V lookup: CDR1 MNHEY, CDR2 SMNVEV (reference sequence). Here the CDR3 reads CASSLGPRGMATDTQYF. CDR3 nucleotides: TGTGCCAGCAGTTTAGGCCCCAGGGGAATGGCCACAGATACGCAGTATTTT.

The chain is built from TRBV9 and TRBJ1-3, with D possibly being TRBD1 (6 bases). Trimming pared 3 bases from V and 12 bases from J, leaving 13 bases between. This CDR3 comprises 12 residues. The germline V gene encodes CDR1 SGDLS and CDR2 YYNGEE. The CDR3 coding sequence is TGTGCCAGCAGCGGAGACCCCAGGGGCATATATTTT. Translated: CASSGDPRGIYF.

The gene calls are TRBV6-2 or TRBV6-3 and TRBJ1-6, with a tentative D call TRBD1 (6 bases). V was pared by 5 bases and J by 8 bases, with 10 bases between. Per germline, CDR1 MNHEY and CDR2 SVGEGT. This CDR3 spans 13 amino acids. The CDR3: CASSREGDSPLHF. CDR3 bases: TGTGCCAGCAGTAGGGAGGGGGATTCACCCCTCCACTTT.

This CDR3 is CASSIGQDPEQYF. As DNA, the CDR3 is TGTGCCAGCAGCATAGGACAGGACCCCGAGCAGTACTTC. V gene TRBV21-1 combines with J gene TRBJ2-7; the table gives TRBD1 as D, unverified against the DNA. TRBV21-1 corresponds to a pseudogene. The CDR3 sequence is 13 residues long.

The chain recombines TRBV30 with TRBJ1-4; the D is unclear. Per the germline V gene, CDR1 is GTSNPN and CDR2 is SVGIG (reference sequence). The CDR3 spans 14 residues. CDR3 protein: CARSGTGAGGKLFF. CDR3 nucleotide sequence: TGTGCGAGATCGGGAACGGGCGCAGGAGGGAAACTGTTTTTT.

The chain uses TRBV9 and TRBJ2-6; a weak D match, TRBD1 (5 bases). The CDR3 has 16 amino acids. Trimming pared 3 bases from V and 4 bases from J, leaving 14 bases between. From germline, CDR1 is SGDLS and CDR2 YYNGEE. The CDR3 loop is CASSEPQVPGANVLTF. DNA for the CDR3: TGTGCCAGCAGCGAACCACAGGTTCCCGGGGCCAACGTCCTGACTTTC.

The chain couples TRBV18 to TRBJ1-4; TRBD1 agrees at 8 bases. The CDR3 loop spans 15 amino acids. V gave up 4 bases and J gave up 7 bases; unmatched junction bases: 8. The germline gives CDR1 KGHSH, CDR2 LQKENI. Written as DNA, the CDR3 is TGTGCCAGCTCACTAGACAGGGGAGCAACTGAAAAACTGTTTTTT. This sequence encodes CASSLDRGATEKLFF. Looking up the rest from reference TRBV18 and TRBJ1-4 gives the full variable domain: NAGVMQNPRHLVRRRGQEARLRCSPMKGHSHVYWYRQLPEEGLKFMVYLQKENIIDESGMPKERFSAEFPKEGPSILRIQQVVRGDSAAYFCASSLDRGATEKLFFGSGTQLSVL.